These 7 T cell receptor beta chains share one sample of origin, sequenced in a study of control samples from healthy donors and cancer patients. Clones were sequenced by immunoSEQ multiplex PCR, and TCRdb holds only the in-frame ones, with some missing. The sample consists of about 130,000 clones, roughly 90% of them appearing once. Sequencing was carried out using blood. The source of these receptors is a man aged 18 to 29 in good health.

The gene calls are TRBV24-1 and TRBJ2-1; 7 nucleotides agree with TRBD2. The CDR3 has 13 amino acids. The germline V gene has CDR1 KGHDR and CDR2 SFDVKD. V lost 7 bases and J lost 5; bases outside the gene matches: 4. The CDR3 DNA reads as TGTGCCACCAGCAAGGGACTACACAATGAGCAGTTCTTC. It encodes CATSKGLHNEQFF.

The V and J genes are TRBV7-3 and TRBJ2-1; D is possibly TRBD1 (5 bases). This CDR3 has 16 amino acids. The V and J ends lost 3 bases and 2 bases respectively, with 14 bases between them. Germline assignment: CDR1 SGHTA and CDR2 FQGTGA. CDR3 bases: TGTGCCAGCAGCTTGATTGGGGCTGCAGCCTACAATGAGCAGTTCTTC. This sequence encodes CASSLIGAAAYNEQFF.

CDR3 sequence reads: CARAKIYNEQFF. The CDR3 DNA reads as TGTGCCAGGGCGAAAATTTACAATGAGCAGTTCTTC. The V call is TRBV21-1, the J call TRBJ2-1. TRBV21-1 is recorded as a pseudogene. This CDR3 is built from 12 residues.

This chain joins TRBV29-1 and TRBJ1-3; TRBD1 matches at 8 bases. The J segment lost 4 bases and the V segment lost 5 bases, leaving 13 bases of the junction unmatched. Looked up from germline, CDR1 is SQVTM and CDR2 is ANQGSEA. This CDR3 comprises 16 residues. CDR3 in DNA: TGCAGCGTTTCTTTCATCCAGGGGGCGCGCGGAAACACCATATATTTT. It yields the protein CSVSFIQGARGNTIYF.

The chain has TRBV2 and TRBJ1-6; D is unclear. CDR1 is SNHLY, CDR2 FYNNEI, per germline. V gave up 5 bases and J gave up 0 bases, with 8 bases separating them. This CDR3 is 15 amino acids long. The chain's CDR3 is CASSRRSSYNSPLHF. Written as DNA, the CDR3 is TGTGCCAGCAGTCGCAGGAGCTCCTATAATTCACCCCTCCACTTT. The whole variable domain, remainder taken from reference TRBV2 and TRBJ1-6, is EPEVTQTPSHQVTQMGQEVILRCVPISNHLYFYWYRQILGQKVEFLVSFYNNEISEKSEIFDDQFSVERPDGSNFTLKIRSTKLEDSAMYFCASSRRSSYNSPLHFGNGTRLTVT.

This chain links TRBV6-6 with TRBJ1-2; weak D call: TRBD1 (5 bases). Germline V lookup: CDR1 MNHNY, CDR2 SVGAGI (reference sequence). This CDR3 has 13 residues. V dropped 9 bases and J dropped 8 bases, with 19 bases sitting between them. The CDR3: CASNREAGSGYTF. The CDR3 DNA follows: TGTGCCAGTAACCGGGAGGCAGGGAGCGGCTACACCTTC.

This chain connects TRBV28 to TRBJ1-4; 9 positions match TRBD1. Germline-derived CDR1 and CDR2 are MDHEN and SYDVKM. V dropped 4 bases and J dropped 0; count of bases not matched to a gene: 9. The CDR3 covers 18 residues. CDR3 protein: CASSSVRDRAATNEKLFF. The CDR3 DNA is TGTGCCAGCAGTTCTGTCCGGGACAGGGCCGCAACTAATGAAAAACTGTTTTTT. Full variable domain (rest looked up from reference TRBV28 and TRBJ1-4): DVKVTQSSRYLVKRTGEKVFLECVQDMDHENMFWYRQDPGLGLRLIYFSYDVKMKEKGDIPEGYSVSREKKERFSLILESASTNQTSMYLCASSSVRDRAATNEKLFFGSGTQLSVL.